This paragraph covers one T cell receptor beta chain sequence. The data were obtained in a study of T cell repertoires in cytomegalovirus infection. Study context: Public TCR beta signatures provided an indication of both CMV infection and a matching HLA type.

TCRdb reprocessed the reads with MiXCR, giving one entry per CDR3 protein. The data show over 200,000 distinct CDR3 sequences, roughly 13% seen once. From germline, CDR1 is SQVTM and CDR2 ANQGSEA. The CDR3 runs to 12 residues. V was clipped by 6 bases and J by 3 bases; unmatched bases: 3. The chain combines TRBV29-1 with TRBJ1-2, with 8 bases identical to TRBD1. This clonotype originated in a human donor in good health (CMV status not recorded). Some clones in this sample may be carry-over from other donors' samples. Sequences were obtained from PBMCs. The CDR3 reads CSVEDRDYGYTF. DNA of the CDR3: TGCAGCGTGGAGGACAGGGACTATGGCTACACCTTC.